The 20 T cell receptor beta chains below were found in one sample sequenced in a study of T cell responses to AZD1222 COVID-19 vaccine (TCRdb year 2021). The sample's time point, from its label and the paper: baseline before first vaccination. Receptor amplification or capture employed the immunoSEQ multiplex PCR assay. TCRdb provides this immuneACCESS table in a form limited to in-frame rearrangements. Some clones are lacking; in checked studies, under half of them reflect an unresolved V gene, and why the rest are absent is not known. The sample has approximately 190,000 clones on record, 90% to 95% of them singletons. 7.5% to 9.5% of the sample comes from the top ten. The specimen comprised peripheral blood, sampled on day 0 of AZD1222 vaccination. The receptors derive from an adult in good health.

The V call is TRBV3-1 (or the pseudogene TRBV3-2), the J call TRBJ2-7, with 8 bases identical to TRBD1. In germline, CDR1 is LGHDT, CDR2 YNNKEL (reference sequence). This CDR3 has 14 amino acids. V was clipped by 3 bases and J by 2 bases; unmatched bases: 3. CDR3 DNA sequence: TGTGCCAGCAGCCAGGACAGGGCACCCTACGAGCAGTACTTC. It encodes CASSQDRAPYEQYF.

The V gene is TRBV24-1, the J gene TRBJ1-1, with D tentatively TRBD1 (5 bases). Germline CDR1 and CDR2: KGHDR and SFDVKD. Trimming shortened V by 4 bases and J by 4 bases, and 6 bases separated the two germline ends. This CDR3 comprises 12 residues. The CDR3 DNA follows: TGTGCCACCAGTGACGGGGGCACTGAAGCTTTCTTT. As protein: CATSDGGTEAFF.

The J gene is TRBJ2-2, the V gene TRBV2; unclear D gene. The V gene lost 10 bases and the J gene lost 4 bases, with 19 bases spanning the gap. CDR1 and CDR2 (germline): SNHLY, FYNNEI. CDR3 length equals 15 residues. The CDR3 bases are TGTGCCACTCGGACCGGGTCAACTCTCACCGGGGAGCTGTTTTTT. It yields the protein CATRTGSTLTGELFF.

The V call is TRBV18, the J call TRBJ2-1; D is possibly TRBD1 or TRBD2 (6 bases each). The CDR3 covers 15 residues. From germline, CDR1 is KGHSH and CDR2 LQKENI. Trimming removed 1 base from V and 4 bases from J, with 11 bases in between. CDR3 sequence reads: CASSPRGAGYNEQFF. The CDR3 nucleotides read TGTGCCAGCTCACCACGGGGGGCAGGATACAATGAGCAGTTCTTC.

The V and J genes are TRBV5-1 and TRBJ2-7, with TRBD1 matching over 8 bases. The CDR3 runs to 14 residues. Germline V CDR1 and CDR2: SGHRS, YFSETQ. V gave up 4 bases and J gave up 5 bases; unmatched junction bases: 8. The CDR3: CASSNPGGGNEQYF. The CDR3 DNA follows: TGCGCCAGCAGCAACCCAGGGGGCGGGAACGAGCAGTACTTC.

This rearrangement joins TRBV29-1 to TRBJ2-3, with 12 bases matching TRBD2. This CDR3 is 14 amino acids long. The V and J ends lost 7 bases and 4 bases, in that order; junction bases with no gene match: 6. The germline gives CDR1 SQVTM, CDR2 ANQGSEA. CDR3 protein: CSAKTSGSADTQYF. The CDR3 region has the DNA TGCAGCGCAAAGACTAGCGGGAGCGCAGATACGCAGTATTTT.

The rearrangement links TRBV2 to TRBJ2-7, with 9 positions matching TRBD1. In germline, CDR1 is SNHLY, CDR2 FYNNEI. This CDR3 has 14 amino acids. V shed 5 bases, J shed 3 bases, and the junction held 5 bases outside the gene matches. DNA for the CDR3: TGTGCCAGCAGTTGGGGACAGGGCTTCTACGAGCAGTACTTC. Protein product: CASSWGQGFYEQYF.

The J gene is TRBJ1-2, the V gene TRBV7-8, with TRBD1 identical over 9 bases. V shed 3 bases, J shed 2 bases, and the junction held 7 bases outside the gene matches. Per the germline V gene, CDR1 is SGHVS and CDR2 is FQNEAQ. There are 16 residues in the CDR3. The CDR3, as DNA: TGTGCCAGCAGCTTCCCTCCGGGACAGGGCAACTATGGCTACACCTTC. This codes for CASSFPPGQGNYGYTF.

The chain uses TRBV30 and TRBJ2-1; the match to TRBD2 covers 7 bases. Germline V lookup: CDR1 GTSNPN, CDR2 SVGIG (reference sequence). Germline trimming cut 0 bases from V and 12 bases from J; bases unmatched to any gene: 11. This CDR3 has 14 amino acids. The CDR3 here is CAWSVTLKRERQFF. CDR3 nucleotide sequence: TGTGCCTGGAGTGTAACCTTGAAGCGGGAACGGCAGTTCTTC. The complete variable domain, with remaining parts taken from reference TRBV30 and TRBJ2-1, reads SQTIHQWPATLVQPVGSPLSLECTVEGTSNPNLYWYRQAAGRGLQLLFYSVGIGQISSEVPQNLSASRPQDRQFILSSKKLLLSDSGFYLCAWSVTLKRERQFFGPGTRLTVL.

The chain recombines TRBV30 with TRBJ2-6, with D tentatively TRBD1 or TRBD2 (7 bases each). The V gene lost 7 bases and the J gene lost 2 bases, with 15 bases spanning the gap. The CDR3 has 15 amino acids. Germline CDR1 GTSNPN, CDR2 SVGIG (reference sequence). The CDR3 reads CAYTTGRAGANVLTF. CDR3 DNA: TGTGCCTACACGACAGGGAGGGCTGGGGCCAACGTCCTGACTTTC. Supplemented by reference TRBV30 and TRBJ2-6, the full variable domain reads SQTIHQWPATLVQPVGSPLSLECTVEGTSNPNLYWYRQAAGRGLQLLFYSVGIGQISSEVPQNLSASRPQDRQFILSSKKLLLSDSGFYLCAYTTGRAGANVLTFGAGSRLTVL.

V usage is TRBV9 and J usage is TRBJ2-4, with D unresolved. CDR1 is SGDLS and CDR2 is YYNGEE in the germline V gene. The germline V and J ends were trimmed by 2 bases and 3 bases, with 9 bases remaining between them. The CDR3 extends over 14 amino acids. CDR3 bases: TGTGCCAGCAGCGTTGGGTTTGACAAAAACATTCAGTACTTC. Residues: CASSVGFDKNIQYF.

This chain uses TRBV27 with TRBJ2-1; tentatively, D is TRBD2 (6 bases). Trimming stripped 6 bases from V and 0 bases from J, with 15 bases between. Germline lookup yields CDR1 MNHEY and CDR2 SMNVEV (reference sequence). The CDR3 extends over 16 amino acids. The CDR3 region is CASRTGGGISYNEQFF. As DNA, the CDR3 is TGTGCCAGCAGAACCGGTGGAGGGATCTCCTACAATGAGCAGTTCTTC.

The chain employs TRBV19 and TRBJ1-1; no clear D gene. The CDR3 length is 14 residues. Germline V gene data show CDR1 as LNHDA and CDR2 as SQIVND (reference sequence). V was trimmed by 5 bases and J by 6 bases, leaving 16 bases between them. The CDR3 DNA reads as TGTGCCAGTAGTCCCAACCTAGAGGCTCCTGAAGCTTTCTTT. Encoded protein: CASSPNLEAPEAFF.

CDR3 DNA: TGTGCCAGCAATCCCAGGGGTAAATCACCCCTCCACTTT. This codes for CASNPRGKSPLHF. The V and J genes are TRBV5-8 and TRBJ1-6; TRBD1 is a possible D gene (6 bases). Trimming cost V 6 bases and J 10 bases, with 14 bases left between them. This CDR3 is 13 amino acids long. Germline V gives CDR1 SGHTS, CDR2 YDEGEE.

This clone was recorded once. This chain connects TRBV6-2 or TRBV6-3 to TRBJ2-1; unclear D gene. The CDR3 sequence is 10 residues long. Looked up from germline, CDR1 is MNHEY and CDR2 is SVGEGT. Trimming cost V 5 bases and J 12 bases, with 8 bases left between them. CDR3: CASSGVRQFF. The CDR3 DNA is TGTGCCAGCAGTGGGGTCAGGCAGTTCTTC.

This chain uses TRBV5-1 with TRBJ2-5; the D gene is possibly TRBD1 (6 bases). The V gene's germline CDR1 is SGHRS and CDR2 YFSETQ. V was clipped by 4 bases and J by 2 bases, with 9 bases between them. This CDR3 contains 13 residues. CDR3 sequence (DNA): TGCGCCAGCAGCCAAGGACAGCAAGAGACCCAGTACTTC. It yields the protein CASSQGQQETQYF.

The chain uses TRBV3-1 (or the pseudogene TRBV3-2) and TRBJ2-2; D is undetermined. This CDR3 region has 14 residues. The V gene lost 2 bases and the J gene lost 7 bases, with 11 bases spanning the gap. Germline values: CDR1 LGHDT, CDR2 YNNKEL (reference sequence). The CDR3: CASSQKMVGGELFF. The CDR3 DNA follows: TGTGCCAGCAGCCAAAAAATGGTTGGCGGGGAGCTGTTTTTT.

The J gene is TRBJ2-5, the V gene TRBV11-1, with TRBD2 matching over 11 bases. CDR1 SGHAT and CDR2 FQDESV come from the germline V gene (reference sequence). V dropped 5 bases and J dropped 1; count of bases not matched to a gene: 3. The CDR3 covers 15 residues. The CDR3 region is CASSPGTSGQETQYF. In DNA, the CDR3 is TGTGCCAGCAGCCCAGGGACTAGCGGCCAAGAGACCCAGTACTTC.

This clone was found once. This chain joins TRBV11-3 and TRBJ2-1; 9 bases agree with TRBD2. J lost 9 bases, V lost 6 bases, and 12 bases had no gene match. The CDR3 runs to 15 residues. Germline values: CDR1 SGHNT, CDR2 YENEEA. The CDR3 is CASSSSLAGWSEQFF. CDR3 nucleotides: TGTGCCAGCAGTTCCTCACTAGCGGGTTGGAGTGAGCAGTTCTTC.

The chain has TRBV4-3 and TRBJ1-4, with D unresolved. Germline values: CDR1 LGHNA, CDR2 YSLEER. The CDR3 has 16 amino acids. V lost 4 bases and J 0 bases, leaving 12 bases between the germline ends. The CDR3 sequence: CASSRTTVTTNEKLFF. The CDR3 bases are TGCGCCAGCAGCCGAACGACTGTTACAACTAATGAAAAACTGTTTTTT.